The sequence of this TCR beta chain was determined in a study of T cells in localized non-small cell lung cancer. Method: immunoSEQ multiplex PCR; TCRdb's copy keeps in-frame clones and lacks some. The data contain 45,000 to 60,000 clones, over 75% of them singletons. This CDR3 is built from 16 residues. Germline CDR1 is SGHDT and CDR2 is YYEEEE. The trim removed 1 base at V and 4 bases at J, leaving 8 bases unmatched. Study-level results: In uninvolved adjacent lung, T cell clonality reached its highest value, exceeding tumor. Appearances in adjacent lung were noted for a median about 60 of the top 100 tumor clones.

In regard to this clone: Antigen unknown.

Sample: peripheral blood, taken before any cancer treatment. The V gene is TRBV5-6, the J gene TRBJ1-2; TRBD1 matches 9 bases. The receptor was isolated from a female donor older than 55 with stage II squamous cell lung carcinoma. This CDR3 reads CASSLYQGQGTYGYTF. DNA for the CDR3: TGTGCCAGCAGCTTGTACCAGGGACAGGGAACCTATGGCTACACCTTC.